This T cell receptor (beta chain) was sequenced in a study of identical twins. Study-wide points: Among monozygotic twins, out-of-frame TCR alpha sharing exceeded what models predicted. A cross-sectional statistical analysis, not follow-up of the same donors, supported the conclusions. Cord blood's abundant beta clonotypes had fewer insertions, unlike memory repertoires.

MiXCR, applied by TCRdb to the 5' RACE reads, yields one record per CDR3 protein. The sample shows hundreds of thousands of distinct CDR3 sequences, approximately 6% of them seen only once. The CDR3 has 18 residues. CDR1 MNHEY and CDR2 SMNVEV come from the germline V gene (reference sequence). V was clipped by 5 bases and J by 9 bases; unmatched bases: 20. This clonotype has just a few counts. What it binds is unknown. The sequenced material came from naive T cells sorted from blood. This sequence originates from a man between 18 and 35 years old in good health. The rearrangement joins TRBV27 to TRBJ2-1, with TRBD1 matching 9 bases. CDR3 in amino acids: CASSGFTTGTGNIIEQFF. The CDR3 bases are TGTGCCAGCAGTGGATTTACCACCGGGACAGGGAATATAATTGAGCAGTTCTTC.